The 26 T cell receptor beta chains given below trace back to one sample, sequenced in a study. TCRdb used MiXCR to reprocess the RT-PCR reads, holding one entry per CDR3 protein. This table holds about 680,000 distinct CDR3 sequences, 13% to 15% found once. The sequencing input was memory CD4+ T cells from blood. Source of these receptors: a female donor in good health, serving as a healthy control.

The V and J genes are TRBV6-1 and TRBJ1-2; D possibly corresponds to TRBD1 (5 bases). Germline assignment: CDR1 MNHNS and CDR2 SASEGT. The V end lost 6 bases, the J end lost 8 bases, and 19 bases lay between the germline ends. This CDR3 has 14 residues. CDR3 protein: CASRDPGTPTGYTF. DNA of the CDR3: TGTGCCAGCAGAGACCCCGGGACCCCTACCGGCTACACCTTC.

The chain links TRBV18 to TRBJ2-3, with D unclear. CDR3 length equals 10 residues. CDR1 and CDR2 (germline): KGHSH, LQKENI. The CDR3 DNA is TGTGCATCGAGAGCCGATACGCAGTATTTT. It translates to CASRADTQYF.

This sequence joins TRBV6-5 and TRBJ1-5; D is unclear. Trimming stripped 6 bases from V and 2 bases from J, with 8 bases between. The CDR3 sequence is 13 residues long. The germline V gene encodes CDR1 MNHEY and CDR2 SVGAGI. The CDR3 loop reads CASRALGNQPQHF. The CDR3 nucleotides read TGTGCCAGCAGGGCCCTTGGCAATCAGCCCCAGCATTTT.

This clonotype was found many times. This chain links TRBV7-2 with TRBJ2-3; TRBD2 matches 11 bases. Germline CDR1 and CDR2: SGHTA and FQGNSA. This CDR3 comprises 14 residues. The V and J ends lost 5 bases and 4 bases, in that order; junction bases with no gene match: 2. CDR3 DNA sequence: TGTGCCAGCAGCATTAGCGGGAGGGCAGATACGCAGTATTTT. It specifies CASSISGRADTQYF.

This clonotype showed up many times. The rearrangement joins TRBV5-1 to TRBJ2-5, with D uncertain. Per germline, CDR1 SGHRS and CDR2 YFSETQ. The CDR3 length is 14 residues. The V gene lost 0 bases and the J gene lost 5 bases, with 11 bases spanning the gap. CDR3 nucleotide sequence: TGCGCCAGCAGCTTGGTTCTAGGATCGGAGACCCAGTACTTC. This encodes CASSLVLGSETQYF.

The V call is TRBV4-3, the J call TRBJ2-3; 10 nucleotides agree with TRBD1. CDR1 is LGHNA and CDR2 is YSLEER in the germline V gene. V lost 0 bases, J lost 8 bases, and 14 bases stayed unmatched. CDR3 length equals 18 residues. Here the CDR3 reads CASSQDLGLRQGAATQYF. CDR3 in DNA: TGCGCCAGCAGCCAAGATTTGGGGCTGAGACAGGGGGCTGCTACGCAGTATTTT.

The chain recombines TRBV7-2 with TRBJ1-1; TRBD1 matches 7 bases. The V gene end was trimmed by 3 bases and the J gene end by 4 bases; junction bases not matched to a gene: 2. The CDR3 sequence is 13 residues long. Germline lookup yields CDR1 SGHTA and CDR2 FQGNSA. The CDR3 DNA follows: TGTGCCAGCAGCTTCGGGACAGTCACTGAAGCTTTCTTT. It specifies CASSFGTVTEAFF.

V usage is TRBV9 and J usage is TRBJ2-1; perhaps TRBD2 as D (5 bases). This CDR3 is built from 17 residues. Germline assignment: CDR1 SGDLS and CDR2 YYNGEE. The V gene lost 0 bases and the J gene lost 0 bases, with 13 bases spanning the gap. The CDR3 here is CASSVGSGPSSYNEQFF. CDR3 coding DNA: TGTGCCAGCAGCGTAGGGAGCGGCCCCAGCTCCTACAATGAGCAGTTCTTC.

This clonotype occurred many times. The rearrangement joins TRBV24-1 to TRBJ1-1; D call uncertain. Germline V lookup: CDR1 KGHDR, CDR2 SFDVKD. The ends were cut back, 2 bases at V and 7 bases at J, with 4 bases in the middle. The CDR3 totals 11 residues. CDR3 sequence: CATSDSGEAFF. The CDR3 DNA reads TGTGCCACCAGTGATTCGGGTGAAGCTTTCTTT.

The chain links TRBV5-1 to TRBJ2-7, with D possibly being TRBD1 or TRBD2 (5 bases each). The CDR3 totals 15 residues. V was clipped by 4 bases and J by 7 bases, with 21 bases between them. Germline lookup yields CDR1 SGHRS and CDR2 YFSETQ. CDR3 sequence: CASSVGDGRSPEQYF. The CDR3 nucleotides read TGCGCCAGCAGCGTGGGGGATGGACGGTCTCCGGAGCAGTACTTC.

This clonotype was picked up many times. V and J are TRBV10-3 and TRBJ1-4; tentative D call: TRBD1 (6 bases). CDR3 length: 14 amino acids. The V and J ends lost 3 bases and 7 bases respectively, with 12 bases between them. Germline lookup yields CDR1 ENHRY and CDR2 SYGVKD. CDR3 loop: CAISDEQGSEKLFF. CDR3 in DNA: TGTGCCATCAGTGATGAACAGGGAAGTGAAAAACTGTTTTTT.

This clonotype was counted many times. This sequence joins TRBV7-2 and TRBJ2-7, with TRBD2 matching 14 bases. The CDR3 totals 15 residues. Per germline, CDR1 SGHTA and CDR2 FQGNSA. Trimming cost V 5 bases and J 4 bases; bases outside gene matches: 4. CDR3 in amino acids: CASSRRTSGGYEQYF. For the CDR3, the DNA is TGTGCCAGCAGCCGGCGGACTAGCGGGGGGTACGAGCAGTACTTC.

Many counts were recorded for this clonotype. The rearrangement uses TRBV20-1 and TRBJ2-7, with 11 bases identical to TRBD2. The V and J ends lost 5 bases and 2 bases, in that order; junction bases with no gene match: 5. CDR3 length: 14 amino acids. CDR1 and CDR2 from the germline V gene are DFQATT and SNEGSKA (reference sequence). CDR3 in amino acids: CSALTSGRPYEQYF. The CDR3 DNA reads TGCAGTGCTCTAACTAGCGGGAGACCCTACGAGCAGTACTTC.

This clonotype has just a few counts. The CDR3 sequence: CASSVVEWTIQETQYF. The CDR3 region has the DNA TGTGCCAGCAGCGTAGTGGAGTGGACCATCCAAGAGACCCAGTACTTC. The chain joins TRBV9 to TRBJ2-5, with D hard to call. Trimming took 0 bases from V and 1 from J, leaving 13 bases between them. Germline CDR1 and CDR2: SGDLS and YYNGEE. This CDR3 region has 16 residues.

The CDR3 coding sequence is TGTGCCAGCAGTCCGTGGGGGCAAAATCAGCCCCAGCATTTT. Its translation is CASSPWGQNQPQHF. The rearrangement links TRBV6-6 to TRBJ1-5; perhaps TRBD1 as D (6 bases). The V gene's germline CDR1 is MNHNY and CDR2 SVGAGI (reference sequence). The CDR3 covers 14 residues. V dropped 5 bases and J dropped 4 bases, with 12 bases sitting between them.

J is TRBJ1-1 and V is TRBV28, with TRBD1 as a possible D gene (6 bases). This CDR3 contains 13 residues. Germline CDR1 is MDHEN and CDR2 is SYDVKM. V was trimmed by 2 bases and J by 6 bases, leaving 10 bases between them. The CDR3: CASSLQGIAEAFF. The CDR3 nucleotides read TGTGCCAGCAGTTTACAGGGGATCGCTGAAGCTTTCTTT.

The chain has TRBV10-3 and TRBJ1-5; D is undetermined. The CDR3 length is 12 residues. Germline values: CDR1 ENHRY, CDR2 SYGVKD. Trimming left V 2 bases short and J 11 bases short, with 10 bases between. The CDR3 here is CAISEPQETQHF. The CDR3 nucleotides read TGTGCCATCAGTGAGCCCCAAGAGACCCAGCATTTT.

This clonotype has just a few counts. The rearrangement joins TRBV12-3 or TRBV12-4 to TRBJ2-5; 11 nucleotides align to TRBD2. The V gene end was trimmed by 6 bases and the J gene end by 4 bases; junction bases not matched to a gene: 7. The length of the CDR3 is 15 residues. As DNA, the CDR3 is TGTGCCAGCAGAGTAGCGGGGGGGCCTCCAGAGACCCAGTACTTC. Translating it yields CASRVAGGPPETQYF.

This clonotype has only a few counts. V gene TRBV6-1 combines with J gene TRBJ2-7; D perhaps matches TRBD2 (6 bases). Deletions cut 4 bases from V and 0 bases from J, with 10 bases between. This CDR3 has 14 amino acids. Germline V gene lookup returns CDR1 MNHNS and CDR2 SASEGT. CDR3 DNA sequence: TGTGCCAGCAGTGGGGAGCGGGTCTCCTACGAGCAGTACTTC. Translating it yields CASSGERVSYEQYF.

V gene TRBV27 combines with J gene TRBJ2-1; 10 nucleotides line up with TRBD2. The ends lost 5 bases at V and 5 bases at J; junction bases unmatched: 9. This CDR3 contains 16 residues. CDR1 is MNHEY and CDR2 is SMNVEV in the germline V gene (reference sequence). CDR3 nucleotides: TGTGCCAGCAGTCTAGGACTAGCGGAATTTAACAATGAGCAGTTCTTC. Translation: CASSLGLAEFNNEQFF.

This clonotype has only a few counts. The rearrangement links TRBV7-3 to TRBJ2-1, with 10 bases identical to TRBD2. Germline trimming cut 4 bases from V and 7 bases from J; bases unmatched to any gene: 7. The CDR3 totals 15 residues. Looked up from germline, CDR1 is SGHTA and CDR2 is FQGTGA. CDR3 coding DNA: TGTGCCAGCAGCTCCGCTAGCGGGAGTTGGAATGAGCAGTTCTTC. It codes for CASSSASGSWNEQFF. The entire variable domain, with the rest obtained from reference TRBV7-3 and TRBJ2-1, is as follows: GAGVSQTPSNKVTEKGKYVELRCDPISGHTALYWYRQSLGQGPEFLIYFQGTGAADDSGLPNDRFFAVRPEGSVSTLKIQRTERGDSAVYLCASSSASGSWNEQFFGPGTRLTVL.

The genes are TRBV3-1 and TRBJ2-7; D remains unclear. CDR1 and CDR2 (germline): LGHDT, YNNKEL (reference sequence). With 0 bases removed from V and 6 bases from J, the gap between germline ends came to 18 bases. CDR3 size: 16 residues. CDR3 amino acids: CASSQDGVSWTSEQYF. The CDR3 bases are TGTGCCAGCAGCCAAGATGGCGTCAGCTGGACCAGCGAGCAGTACTTC.

This clonotype was observed many times. This chain connects TRBV5-1 to TRBJ2-7; D ambiguous. This CDR3 is built from 12 residues. V was pared by 3 bases and J by 3 bases, with 7 bases between. Germline CDR1 SGHRS, CDR2 YFSETQ. As DNA, the CDR3 is TGCGCCAGCAGCTCGCAATTCTACGAGCAGTACTTC. It is translated as CASSSQFYEQYF.

Ten or more counts support this clonotype. This chain connects TRBV29-1 to TRBJ2-7; TRBD1 aligns across 8 bases. The CDR3 length is 12 residues. CDR1 SQVTM and CDR2 ANQGSEA come from the germline V gene. V was pared by 7 bases and J by 2 bases, with 4 bases of the junction left unmatched. The chain's CDR3 is CSARDRTYEQYF. DNA for the CDR3: TGCAGCGCAAGGGACAGGACCTACGAGCAGTACTTC.

This clonotype was found many times. V and J are TRBV29-1 and TRBJ1-1; 8 nucleotides agree with TRBD1. V shed 5 bases and J 1 base; nucleotides not matched to a gene: 3. CDR3 length equals 13 residues. Germline CDR1 SQVTM, CDR2 ANQGSEA. The CDR3 loop is CSVTTGANTEAFF. The CDR3 DNA follows: TGCAGCGTTACGACAGGGGCGAACACTGAAGCTTTCTTT. The full variable domain, completed using reference TRBV29-1 and TRBJ1-1, is SAVISQKPSRDICQRGTSLTIQCQVDSQVTMMFWYRQQPGQSLTLIATANQGSEATYESGFVIDKFPISRPNLTFSTLTVSNMSPEDSSIYLCSVTTGANTEAFFGQGTRLTVV.

V usage is TRBV6-1 and J usage is TRBJ2-3; maybe TRBD2 (7 bases). The CDR3 has 14 amino acids. Trimming removed 6 bases at V and 2 bases at J, with 12 bases between. Germline CDR1 and CDR2: MNHNS and SASEGT. The chain's CDR3 is CASRGGPTTDTQYF. The CDR3 bases are TGTGCCAGCAGGGGGGGGCCGACCACAGATACGCAGTATTTT.